Below are 9 T cell receptor beta chains sequenced from a single sample in a study of cytomegalovirus exposure and HLA in healthy donors. In the PCR, 60 Vbeta and 13 Jbeta primers were used. The repertoire was sequenced with immunoSEQ multiplex PCR; TCRdb's copy has only in-frame clones and lacks some. This table has some 100,000 clones, 76% appearing once. Material for sequencing was PBMCs. Receptor source: a woman aged 45-65 years in good health and CMV-seropositive.

In the case of this clone: The junction departs from the called germline gene at one end, perhaps through a read error. The V and J genes are TRBV7-7 and TRBJ2-3; D assignment may be TRBD1 or TRBD2 (7 bases each). CDR1 SSHAT and CDR2 FNYEAQ come from the germline V gene (reference sequence). The CDR3 loop spans 16 amino acids. This CDR3 reads CASSLGGDSNTDTQYF. The CDR3 DNA follows: TGTGCTAGCAGCTTAGGGGGGGACAGTAATACAGATACGCAGTATTTT.

The chain links TRBV5-1 to TRBJ2-3, with 8 bases identical to TRBD1. V lost 4 bases, J lost 2 bases, and 6 bases stayed unmatched. The length of the CDR3 is 15 residues. Germline lookup yields CDR1 SGHRS and CDR2 YFSETQ. CDR3 in DNA: TGCGCCAGCAGCCGCAGGGGGCTTGCCACAGATACGCAGTATTTT. Encoded protein: CASSRRGLATDTQYF.

This chain uses TRBV6-8 with TRBJ2-7; 10 bases fit TRBD1. CDR1 and CDR2 (germline): MNHGY, SAAAGT. The CDR3 extends over 13 amino acids. V lost 10 bases, J lost 2 bases, and 5 bases stayed unmatched. The CDR3 reads CAIPTGGTYEQYF. The CDR3 nucleotides read TGTGCCATCCCGACAGGGGGCACCTACGAGCAGTACTTC.

The chain uses TRBV29-1 and TRBJ1-1; perhaps TRBD1 as D (5 bases). Trimming shortened V by 7 bases and J by 1 base, and 19 bases separated the two germline ends. The CDR3 extends over 15 amino acids. Germline CDR1 reads SQVTM; CDR2 reads ANQGSEA. CDR3 DNA: TGCAGCGCGTTACAGGACCCGAAACCGAACACTGAAGCTTTCTTT. Amino acids: CSALQDPKPNTEAFF.

The chain combines TRBV19 with TRBJ1-2; 7 nucleotides agree with TRBD1. The ends lost 5 bases at V and 8 bases at J; junction bases unmatched: 17. Germline loops: CDR1 LNHDA, CDR2 SQIVND (reference sequence). CDR3 size: 16 residues. CDR3 in amino acids: CASSDRQGPTIRGYTF. The CDR3 DNA sequence: TGTGCCAGTAGTGACAGACAGGGTCCCACTATCCGAGGCTACACCTTC. The full variable domain, in which reference TRBV19 and TRBJ1-2 provide the parts outside the CDR3, is DGGITQSPKYLFRKEGQNVTLSCEQNLNHDAMYWYRQDPGQGLRLIYYSQIVNDFQKGDIAEGYSVSREKKESFPLTVTSAQKNPTAFYLCASSDRQGPTIRGYTFGSGTRLTVV.

V is TRBV18 and J is TRBJ2-7, with a weak D call TRBD1 (5 bases). Germline CDR1 is KGHSH and CDR2 is LQKENI. Trimming stripped 1 base from V and 1 base from J, with 14 bases between. The length of the CDR3 is 16 residues. This chain's CDR3 is CASSPQVQTASYEQYF. In nucleotides, the CDR3 is TGTGCCAGCTCACCACAGGTGCAGACAGCTTCCTACGAGCAGTACTTC.

The V and J genes are TRBV6-6 and TRBJ1-1, with D perhaps matching TRBD1 (5 bases). The CDR3 contains 13 residues. CDR1 is MNHNY and CDR2 is SVGAGI in the germline V gene (reference sequence). V was shortened by 2 bases and J by 4 bases, with 8 bases between the two germline ends. This CDR3 is CASSYLGGTEAFF. The CDR3 region has the DNA TGTGCCAGCAGTTACCTGGGGGGCACTGAAGCTTTCTTT.

The V call is TRBV2, the J call TRBJ1-2; D not certain. CDR3 length equals 17 residues. CDR1 is SNHLY, CDR2 FYNNEI, per germline. V lost 1 base to trimming and J lost 10 bases, with 25 bases between them. In DNA form, the CDR3 reads TGTGCCAGCAGTGAAGAAGGGCGTGTGGGGAGACGGCGCGCCTACACCTTC. Protein sequence: CASSEEGRVGRRRAYTF.

This clone was observed a few times. V is TRBV6-5 and J is TRBJ1-1; D not certain. The CDR3 sequence is 13 residues long. The V and J ends lost 8 bases and 3 bases respectively, with 13 bases between them. Germline CDR1 MNHEY, CDR2 SVGAGI. The CDR3 sequence: CASSVVLDTEAFF. The CDR3 DNA sequence: TGTGCCAGCTCCGTAGTCCTGGACACTGAAGCTTTCTTT.